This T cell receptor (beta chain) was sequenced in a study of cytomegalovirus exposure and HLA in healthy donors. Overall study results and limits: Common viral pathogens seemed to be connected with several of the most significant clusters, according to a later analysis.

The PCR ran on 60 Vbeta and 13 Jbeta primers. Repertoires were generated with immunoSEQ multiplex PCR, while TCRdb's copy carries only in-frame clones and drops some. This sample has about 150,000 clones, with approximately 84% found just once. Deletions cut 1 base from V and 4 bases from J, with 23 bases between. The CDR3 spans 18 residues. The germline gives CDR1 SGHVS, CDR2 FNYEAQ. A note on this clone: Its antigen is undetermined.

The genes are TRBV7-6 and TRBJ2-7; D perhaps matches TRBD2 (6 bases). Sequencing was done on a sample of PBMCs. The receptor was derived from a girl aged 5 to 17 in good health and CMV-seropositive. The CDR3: CASSLGPWRGPQIYEQYF. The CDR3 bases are TGTGCCAGCAGCTTAGGGCCGTGGCGGGGCCCTCAAATTTACGAGCAGTACTTC.